The T cell receptor (beta chain) under discussion was sequenced for a study of cytomegalovirus exposure and HLA in healthy donors. The PCR used 60 Vbeta and 13 Jbeta primers. Produced via immunoSEQ multiplex PCR; TCRdb's table is partial and in-frame only. Recorded for this sample: 160,000 or so clones. J lost 4 bases, V lost 3 bases, and 7 bases had no gene match. CDR3 length: 16 residues. Germline V lookup: CDR1 MNHNS, CDR2 SASEGT. The chain links TRBV6-1 to TRBJ2-1; TRBD1 aligns across 9 bases. This sequence originates from a man younger than 40 in good health and CMV-seronegative. Source material: PBMCs. CDR3 bases: TGTGCCAGCAGTGACCCGGGACAGGGTGCTTACAATGAGCAGTTCTTC. It translates to CASSDPGQGAYNEQFF.